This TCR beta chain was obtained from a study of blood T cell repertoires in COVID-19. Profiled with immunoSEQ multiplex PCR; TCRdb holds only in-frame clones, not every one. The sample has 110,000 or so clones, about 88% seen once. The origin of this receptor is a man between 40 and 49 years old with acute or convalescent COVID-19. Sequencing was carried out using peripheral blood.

The CDR3 spells CASSRGTGRSFYTEAFF. As DNA, the CDR3 is TGTGCCAGCAGCCGCGGGACAGGGCGCAGTTTTTACACTGAAGCTTTCTTT. The chain uses TRBV3-1 (or the pseudogene TRBV3-2) and TRBJ1-1; 9 bases align to TRBD1. The ends lost 4 bases at V and 3 bases at J; junction bases unmatched: 12. CDR3 length equals 17 residues. Germline V gives CDR1 LGHDT, CDR2 YNNKEL (reference sequence).